Listed below are T cell receptor beta chains from one sample, sequenced in a study of T cell repertoires in cytomegalovirus infection. Using its own MiXCR run on the reads, TCRdb lists one record per CDR3 protein. This sample has hundreds of thousands of distinct CDR3 sequences, with 35% found just once. What was sequenced was PBMCs. These receptors originate from a human donor in good health (CMV status not recorded). Some clones in this sample may be carry-over from other donors' samples. CDR3s include the opening cysteine and the closing phenylalanine or tryptophan. Fields, in order: CDR3 DNA, CDR3 protein, V gene, J gene, D gene, clone size. The D gene is left open where the match is weak. For some rows the clone size is stated as once, few or many, or as a class when expanded; others skip it.

TGTGCCAGCAGCTTACTGTTCGTGAACACTGAAGCTTTCTTT	CASSLLFVNTEAFF	TRBV7-2	TRBJ1-1	.	few
TGCAGTGCTTCGAGAGCCGGGACAGGGGGCCTCAACGAGCAGTACTTC	CSASRAGTGGLNEQYF	TRBV20-1	TRBJ2-7	TRBD1	few
TGTGCCAGCAGTTTAACGGGGGCCGGGAATTCACCCCTCCACTTT	CASSLTGAGNSPLHF	TRBV12-3/TRBV12-4	TRBJ1-6	.	few
TGTGCCTGGAGTTCCTCGGGGAATCCCTATGGCTACACCTTC	CAWSSSGNPYGYTF	TRBV30	TRBJ1-2	.	.
TGCGCCAGCAGCCATCCAACCGCGGGACAGCTTTTTATGAACACTGAAGCTTTCTTT	CASSHPTAGQLFMNTEAFF	TRBV4-1	TRBJ1-1	TRBD1	.
TGTGCCAGCAGCTTAACGGCGGAGTTGAACACTGAAGCTTTCTTT	CASSLTAELNTEAFF	TRBV7-3	TRBJ1-1	.	.
TGTGCCAGCAAGGATGCCATGGCTGAGACCCAGTACTTC	CASKDAMAETQYF	TRBV12-3/TRBV12-4	TRBJ2-5	.	few
TGTGCCAGCAGTGCCCACGGGGGCGGTTACAATGAGCAGTTCTTC	CASSAHGGGYNEQFF	TRBV28	TRBJ2-1	.	few
TGTGCCACCAGTCCACACCCGGGACAGTCCCACTCCTACGAGCAGTACTTC	CATSPHPGQSHSYEQYF	TRBV24-1	TRBJ2-7	TRBD1	once
TGTGCCATCAGACCAACCCCCGGGACTAGCCTTGGTCCCGGGGAGCTGTTTTTT	CAIRPTPGTSLGPGELFF	TRBV10-3	TRBJ2-2	TRBD2	.
TGCGCCAGCAGGATTCCAGGGGTCTCCTACGAGCAGTACTTC	CASRIPGVSYEQYF	TRBV10-2	TRBJ2-7	.	few
TGTGCCAGCAGTTACTCGATACGGCCCGATAGCAATCAGCCCCAGCATTTT	CASSYSIRPDSNQPQHF	TRBV6-2/TRBV6-3	TRBJ1-5	.	.
TGTGCCAGCAGCTTAGGGCGGGGCATCACCGGGGAGCTGTTTTTT	CASSLGRGITGELFF	TRBV7-2	TRBJ2-2	.	many
TGTGCCAGTAGTAGACCCGACAGGGGATCCTATAATTCACCCCTCCACTTT	CASSRPDRGSYNSPLHF	TRBV19	TRBJ1-6	TRBD1	.
TGTGCCAGCAGTCGATACAGGGATGGAAACACCATATATTTT	CASSRYRDGNTIYF	TRBV6-5	TRBJ1-3	.	.
TGTGCCAGCAGTGCCTCGGATCAGCCCCAGCATTTT	CASSASDQPQHF	TRBV27	TRBJ1-5	.	few
TGTGCCAGCAGGGCCGGGGGGAATCAGCCCCAGCATTTT	CASRAGGNQPQHF	TRBV6-1	TRBJ1-5	.	many
TGTGCCATCAGTGCGGCGGGACAGGGGGCGAAAAAACTGTTTTTT	CAISAAGQGAKKLFF	TRBV10-3	TRBJ1-4	TRBD1	few
TGCGCCAGCAGCCGGGAAAACAGGGGGCGAACTGAAGCTTTCTTT	CASSRENRGRTEAFF	TRBV4-1	TRBJ1-1	TRBD1	.
TGTGCCAGCAGTGAGCAGGGGGCGCGGAGAGGGACACCCCTCCACTTT	CASSEQGARRGTPLHF	TRBV6-1	TRBJ1-6	TRBD1	.
TGTGCCAGTAGCGACAGGGAGAAAGCCTACGAGCAGTACTTC	CASSDREKAYEQYF	TRBV19	TRBJ2-7	TRBD1	few
TGTGCCAGCAGTGAGTGGGCAACCCGTACGTACCAAGAGACCCAGTACTTC	CASSEWATRTYQETQYF	TRBV6-1	TRBJ2-5	.	.
TGTGCCAGCCGTCTTGGGATTGACCTCAAAGATTTCTTT	CASRLGIDLKDFF	TRBV11-3	TRBJ1-1	.	.
TGTGCCAGCAGCAGTCGAGAAAAACTGTTTTTT	CASSSREKLFF	TRBV7-4	TRBJ1-4	.	.
TGTGCCAGCAGTTCGGGGGTCCCCTACAATGAGCAGTTCTTC	CASSSGVPYNEQFF	TRBV27	TRBJ2-1	.	.
TGTGCCAGCATGAGGGCGACTGGTAGTGGTAATGAGCAGTTCTTC	CASMRATGSGNEQFF	TRBV3-1	TRBJ2-1	.	.
TGTGCCAGCAGCTTAGAAATTGCAGGCGGCAAGTCCTACGAGCAGTACTTC	CASSLEIAGGKSYEQYF	TRBV11-2	TRBJ2-7	.	few
TGTGCCAGCAGTTACTCTAGTGCGGGACAGGGACCATCCCTCCACTTT	CASSYSSAGQGPSLHF	TRBV6-5	TRBJ1-6	TRBD1	.
TGTGCCAGCAGTTACGGTGGCTACACCTTC	CASSYGGYTF	TRBV6-1	TRBJ1-2	.	.
TGTGCCAGCATCGCTCGGGAGACCCAGTACTTC	CASIARETQYF	TRBV6-1	TRBJ2-5	.	.
TGTGCCAGCAGCTTGGATCTGAGACCCTACGAGCAGTACTTC	CASSLDLRPYEQYF	TRBV5-6	TRBJ2-7	.	.
TGTGCCAGCAGCTTTCGGCGAGGACAGGGGCTGGTTCAGCCCCAGCATTTT	CASSFRRGQGLVQPQHF	TRBV5-6	TRBJ1-5	TRBD1	many
TGTGCCAGCAGCGCAAAGCAGGGTCTAAAAGAGACCCAGTACTTC	CASSAKQGLKETQYF	TRBV9	TRBJ2-5	.	.
TGTGCCAGCAGGGCACGCACAGATACGCAGTATTTT	CASRARTDTQYF	TRBV6-6	TRBJ2-3	.	many
TGTGCCAGCAGTGGGACGGGGGCAGCCAACTATGGCTACACCTTC	CASSGTGAANYGYTF	TRBV25-1	TRBJ1-2	.	few